This T cell receptor beta chain was identified in a study of blood T cell repertoires in COVID-19. This clone was observed once. Trimming at V came to 4 bases and at J to 5 bases, leaving 7 bases not matched to a gene. Germline-derived CDR1 and CDR2 are SGHNT and YYREEE (reference sequence). This CDR3 is 14 amino acids long. Clones were read by immunoSEQ multiplex PCR, and TCRdb kept only the in-frame ones, dropping some. The data contain approximately 140,000 clones, approximately 87% of them singletons. The specimen was peripheral blood. V is TRBV5-4 and J is TRBJ2-7; 9 bases align to TRBD1. This sequence was found in a man of 80 years or more with acute or convalescent COVID-19. As DNA, the CDR3 is TGTGCCAGCAGCCACAGGGGGCGTGACGACGAGCAGTACTTC. Its protein is CASSHRGRDDEQYF. Combining the CDR3 with reference TRBV5-4 and TRBJ2-7 gives the whole variable domain ETGVTQSPTHLIKTRGQQVTLRCSSQSGHNTVSWYQQALGQGPQFIFQYYREEENGRGNFPPRFSGLQFPNYSSELNVNALELDDSALYLCASSHRGRDDEQYFGPGTRLTVT.